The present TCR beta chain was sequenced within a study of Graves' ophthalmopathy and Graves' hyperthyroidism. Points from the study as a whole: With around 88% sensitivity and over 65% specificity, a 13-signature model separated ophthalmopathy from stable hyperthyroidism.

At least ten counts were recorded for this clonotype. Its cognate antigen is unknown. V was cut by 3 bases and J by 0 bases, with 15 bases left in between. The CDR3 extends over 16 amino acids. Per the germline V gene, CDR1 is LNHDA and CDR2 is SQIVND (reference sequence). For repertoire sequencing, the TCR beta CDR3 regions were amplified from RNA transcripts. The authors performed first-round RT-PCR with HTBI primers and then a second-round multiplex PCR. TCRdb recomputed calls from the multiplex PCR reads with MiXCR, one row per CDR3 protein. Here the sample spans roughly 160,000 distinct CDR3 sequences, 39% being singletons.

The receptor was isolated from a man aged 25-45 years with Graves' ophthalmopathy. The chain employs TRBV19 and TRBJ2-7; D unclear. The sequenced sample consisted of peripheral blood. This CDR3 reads CASSIWFPTSSYEQYF. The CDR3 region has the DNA TGTGCCAGTAGTATTTGGTTCCCAACAAGCTCCTACGAGCAGTACTTC.